This T cell receptor (beta chain) was identified during a study of blood T cells in healthy people across ages. Whole-study results and caveats: While age rose, TCR beta diversity per million T cells dropped in a roughly linear way.

For the second PCR, which ran for about 7 to 11 cycles, a sample-barcoded 5' primer and a J-beta primer mix were used. TCRdb re-derived calls from the 5' RACE reads in MiXCR, one entry per CDR3 protein. The sample shows about 780,000 distinct CDR3 sequences, roughly 25% of them seen only once. On this clonotype itself: The antigen is not known.

In addition, the sample was reused for a study of T cells of mothers and their children. That source reports: Researchers found no T cell clones that were persistent and microchimeric.

The sample comprised blood. The sequence derives from a boy aged 5 to 17 in good health.

The chain's CDR3 is CSVGQGSSQPQHF. As DNA, the CDR3 is TGCAGCGTGGGACAGGGATCATCCCAGCCCCAGCATTTT. The V and J genes are TRBV29-1 and TRBJ1-5, with 9 bases identical to TRBD1. The germline CDR1 and CDR2 sequences are SQVTM and ANQGSEA. V lost 6 bases to trimming and J lost 7 bases; unmatched junction nucleotides: 7. This CDR3 spans 13 amino acids.